The clone carrying this T cell receptor (beta chain) has a count of ten or more. Its antigen is not known. This record comes from a study of T cells after yellow fever vaccination. Broader study findings: Boosting was followed by the reappearance of most primary-vaccination clones (about 97% CD4, more than 70% CD8). A weaker secondary response peaked on day 5, the primary on day 15. There was a possibility that FACS-sorted repertoires contained abundant clonotypes contaminating from the bulk population.

They built TCR cDNA with 5'RACE template switching, a step that put in a universal primer site and UMIs. TCRdb redid the calling of the 5' RACE reads with MiXCR, one entry per CDR3 protein. This table has 250,000 or so distinct CDR3 sequences, roughly 3.5% appearing once. V was trimmed by 6 bases and J by 1 base, leaving 9 bases between them. The CDR3 spans 13 residues. Germline lookup yields CDR1 MNHEY and CDR2 SVGEGT. V is TRBV6-2 or TRBV6-3 and J is TRBJ1-1; D is ambiguous. This TCR came from a man younger than 30 who received the YFV17D yellow fever vaccine. The specimen was PBMCs, collected 15 days after the yellow fever booster vaccination. CDR3 bases: TGTGCCAGCAGCCATACCGAGAACACTGAAGCTTTCTTT. It is translated as CASSHTENTEAFF.